The source of this TCR beta chain is a study of OX40 agonist ivuxolimab in advanced cancers. Overall study: Previous treatment with anti-PD-1, anti-PD-L1 or anti-CTLA-4 therapy was allowed; 40% had received some. Three patients, one with hepatocellular carcinoma and two with cutaneous melanoma, responded partially.

The table came from immunoSEQ multiplex PCR; TCRdb's copy has only in-frame clones and leaves some out. This sample has 60,000 to 75,000 clones, with about 94% found just once. Patients with autoimmune history or systemic immunosuppression were excluded. Findings and caveats of the study: Also present in some nonresponders was a low level of normalized T-cell clonal expansion.

In the case of this clone: The antigen remains unidentified.

This receptor was obtained from an adult with an advanced solid tumor such as melanoma, head and neck, liver or kidney cancer. Specimen: CD4+ or CD8+ T cells sorted from blood, collected in a trial of the OX40 agonist ivuxolimab.

CDR3 in DNA: TGTGCCAGCAGTGATTTCGGGGTAAAGGGTGGAAACACCATATATTTT. It codes for CASSDFGVKGGNTIYF. This chain uses TRBV2 with TRBJ1-3; D remains ambiguous. Deletions cut 3 bases from V and 3 bases from J, with 15 bases between. Looked up from germline, CDR1 is SNHLY and CDR2 is FYNNEI. CDR3 length: 16 residues.